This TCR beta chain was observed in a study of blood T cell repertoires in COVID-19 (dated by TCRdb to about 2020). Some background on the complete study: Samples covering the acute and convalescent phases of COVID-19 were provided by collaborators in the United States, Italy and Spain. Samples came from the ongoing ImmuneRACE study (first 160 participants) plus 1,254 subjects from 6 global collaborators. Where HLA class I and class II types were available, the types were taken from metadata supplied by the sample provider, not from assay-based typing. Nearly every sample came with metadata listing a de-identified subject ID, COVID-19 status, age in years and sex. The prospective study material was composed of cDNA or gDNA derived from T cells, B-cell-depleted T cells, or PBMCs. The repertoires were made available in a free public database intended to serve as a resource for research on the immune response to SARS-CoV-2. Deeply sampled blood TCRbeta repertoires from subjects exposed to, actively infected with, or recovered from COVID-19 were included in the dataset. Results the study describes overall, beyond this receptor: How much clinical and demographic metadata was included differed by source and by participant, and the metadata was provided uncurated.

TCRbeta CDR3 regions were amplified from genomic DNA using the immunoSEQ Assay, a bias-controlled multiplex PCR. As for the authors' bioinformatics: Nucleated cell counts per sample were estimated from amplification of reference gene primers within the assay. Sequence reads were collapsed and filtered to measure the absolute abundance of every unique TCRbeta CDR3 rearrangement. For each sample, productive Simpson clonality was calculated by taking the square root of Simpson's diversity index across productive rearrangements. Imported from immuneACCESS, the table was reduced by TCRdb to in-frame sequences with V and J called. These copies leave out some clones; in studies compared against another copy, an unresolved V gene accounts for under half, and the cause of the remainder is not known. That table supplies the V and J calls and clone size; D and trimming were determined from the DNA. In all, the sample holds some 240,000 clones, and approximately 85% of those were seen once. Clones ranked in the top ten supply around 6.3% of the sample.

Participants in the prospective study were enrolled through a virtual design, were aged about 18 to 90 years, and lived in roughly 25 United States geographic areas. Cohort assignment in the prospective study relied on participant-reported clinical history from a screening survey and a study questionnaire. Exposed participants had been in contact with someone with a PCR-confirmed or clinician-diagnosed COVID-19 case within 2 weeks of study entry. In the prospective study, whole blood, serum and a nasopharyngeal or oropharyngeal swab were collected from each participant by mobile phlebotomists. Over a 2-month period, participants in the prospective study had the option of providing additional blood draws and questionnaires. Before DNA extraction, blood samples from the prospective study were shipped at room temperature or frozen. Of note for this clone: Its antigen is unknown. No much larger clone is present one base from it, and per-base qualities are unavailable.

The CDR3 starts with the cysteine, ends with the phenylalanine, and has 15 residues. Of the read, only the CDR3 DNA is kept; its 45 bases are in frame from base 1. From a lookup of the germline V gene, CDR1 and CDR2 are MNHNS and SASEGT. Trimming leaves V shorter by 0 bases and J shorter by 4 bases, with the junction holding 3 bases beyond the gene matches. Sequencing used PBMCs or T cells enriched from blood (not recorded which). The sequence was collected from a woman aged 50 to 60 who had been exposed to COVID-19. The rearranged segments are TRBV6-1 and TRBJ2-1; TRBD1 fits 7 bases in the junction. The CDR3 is CASSEAGGAYNEQFF. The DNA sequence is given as TGTGCCAGCAGTGAAGCAGGGGGCGCGTACAATGAGCAGTTCTTC.